The rows below give T cell receptor beta chains drawn from one sample of a study of vaccination and CD4 T cells after COVID-19. MiXCR, applied by TCRdb to the PCR reads, yields one record per CDR3 protein. The table lists tens of thousands of distinct CDR3 sequences, roughly 33% of them singletons, with roughly 10% in the top ten. These receptors have no identified antigens. This specimen was CD4+ T cells from blood, cultured in vitro, taken about 7 months after SARS-CoV-2 vaccination. These receptor sequences come from a human donor who had recovered from COVID-19. Both conserved end residues are part of each CDR3. A D gene is named only where the DNA matches it firmly. Expanded clones are given a class, and other clones once, few, many or no size at all.

V	J	size	D	DNA	CDR3
TRBV20-1	TRBJ2-7	NA	NA	TGCAGTGCTAGACTATCAGTAAGCTCCTACGAGCAGTACTTC	CSARLSVSSYEQYF
TRBV7-3	TRBJ2-5	NA	TRBD2	TGTGCCAGCAGCCTTCAAAGCGGGATCGGCGAGACCCAGTACTTC	CASSLQSGIGETQYF
TRBV11-3	TRBJ2-1	NA	TRBD1	TGTGCCAGCAGCTTAGAGGGGACAGGGTCCTACAATGAGCAGTTCTTC	CASSLEGTGSYNEQFF
TRBV5-1	TRBJ2-3	NA	TRBD2	TGCGCCAGCAGCTCTAGCGGGCCAAGCACAGATACGCAGTATTTT	CASSSSGPSTDTQYF
TRBV4-1	TRBJ2-5	NA	TRBD1	TGCGCCAGCAGCCCGGACAGGGCGGTACAGACCCAGTACTTC	CASSPDRAVQTQYF
TRBV6-2/TRBV6-3	TRBJ2-7	few	TRBD2	TGTGCCAGCAGTACGGCACTAGCGGCCTCCTACGAGCAGTACTTC	CASSTALAASYEQYF
TRBV6-1	TRBJ2-5	NA	NA	TGTGCCAGCAGGACGACTGTATGGGCCGGGGAGACCCAGTACTTC	CASRTTVWAGETQYF
TRBV25-1	TRBJ2-1	NA	NA	TGTGCCAGCAGTGAATACCAGCGGTCGTCGGACTCCTACAATGAGCAGTTCTTC	CASSEYQRSSDSYNEQFF
TRBV27	TRBJ1-3	NA	NA	TGTGCCAGCCCCCCGACAGTCAGGGGATCTAATGGAAACACCATATATTTT	CASPPTVRGSNGNTIYF
TRBV7-3	TRBJ2-7	NA	NA	TGTGCCAGCAGCCCTAGCCATGTTCGCTCCTACGAGCAGTACTTC	CASSPSHVRSYEQYF
TRBV6-2/TRBV6-3	TRBJ1-1	NA	NA	TGTGCCAGCAGTTACTCGATCGTGTCCGGGGGGGTGAACACTGAAGCTTTCTTT	CASSYSIVSGGVNTEAFF
TRBV5-8	TRBJ2-5	NA	TRBD1	TGTGCCAGCAGCCCGGCCGGGACAGCCCAAGAGACCCAGTACTTC	CASSPAGTAQETQYF
TRBV6-1	TRBJ1-1	NA	NA	TGTGCCAGCAGTGAAGGGGAAGGAAACACTGAAGCTTTCTTT	CASSEGEGNTEAFF
TRBV7-9	TRBJ2-7	NA	NA	TGTGCCAGCAGCTTAGGTGGCCTTGCCTACGAGCAGTACTTC	CASSLGGLAYEQYF
TRBV5-1	TRBJ2-5	once	NA	TGCGCCAGCACTAAGGGCAGGGGGGCCATCCAAGAGACCCAGTACTTC	CASTKGRGAIQETQYF
TRBV7-2	TRBJ2-2	NA	TRBD2	TGTGCCAGCAGCTTAGTGGCTAGCGGGAGCGGCGGGGAGCTGTTTTTT	CASSLVASGSGGELFF
TRBV7-3	TRBJ2-3	NA	NA	TGTGCCAGCAGCCCAGGGACTGAAGATACGCAGTATTTT	CASSPGTEDTQYF
TRBV6-5	TRBJ2-7	few	TRBD2	TGTGCCAGCAGTTATTCCGTTCGGGGCGGGAGGAATACCTACGAGCAGTACTTC	CASSYSVRGGRNTYEQYF
TRBV7-6	TRBJ1-5	NA	NA	TGTGCCAGCAGCTTATTAGGGGACACAGATACGCAGCATTTT	CASSLLGDTDTQHF
TRBV7-4	TRBJ1-1	NA	NA	TGTGCCAGCAGCGTAGGGGGTATCGGTGAAGCTTTCTTT	CASSVGGIGEAFF
TRBV2	TRBJ1-5	few	TRBD1	TGTGCCAGCAACACCGGGGACAGATATCAGCCCCAGCATTTT	CASNTGDRYQPQHF
TRBV6-2/TRBV6-3	TRBJ2-1	NA	NA	TGTGCCAGCAGTTACTCTGTCGAGAACAATGAGCAGTTCTTC	CASSYSVENNEQFF
TRBV7-9	TRBJ1-5	few	NA	TGTGCCAGCAGCCCACGGGGTGACCAGCCCCAGCATTTT	CASSPRGDQPQHF
TRBV7-8	TRBJ1-2	few	NA	TGTGCCAGCAGCTTATTGATCCCGCAGAACCCCCAGGGCTATGGCTACACCTTC	CASSLLIPQNPQGYGYTF
TRBV7-9	TRBJ1-3	NA	NA	TGTGCCAGCAGCTTGTTGGTCCCCTACTCTGGAAACACCATATATTTT	CASSLLVPYSGNTIYF
TRBV15	TRBJ2-7	NA	NA	TGTGCCACCAGCAGAGATACCTCGGGGGCTAACGAGCAGTACTTC	CATSRDTSGANEQYF
TRBV11-2	TRBJ1-2	NA	NA	TGTGCCAGCAGCCCCGCGACCAGACAACGGAACTATGGCTACACCTTC	CASSPATRQRNYGYTF
TRBV10-3	TRBJ1-1	many	TRBD1	TGTGCCATCAGTGGGTCACAGGGGGCGGAAGATGGGGCTACCTTT	CAISGSQGAEDGATF
TRBV4-3	TRBJ2-5	NA	TRBD2	TGCGCCAGCAGCCAAGAGCCGGGACTACCGGGGGAGACCCAGTACTTC	CASSQEPGLPGETQYF
TRBV20-1	TRBJ1-1	few	NA	TGCAGTGCTAACCGGGGACGGCTGAACACTGAAGCTTTCTTT	CSANRGRLNTEAFF
TRBV10-3	TRBJ2-5	NA	NA	TGTGCCATCAGTGATAGGGGGGGTGTCGGGGAGACCCAGTACTTC	CAISDRGGVGETQYF
TRBV6-1	TRBJ2-7	few	NA	TGTGCCAGCAGTGAAAGTTGGCAGGGGTTTTCCGAGCAGTACTTC	CASSESWQGFSEQYF
TRBV2	TRBJ1-5	NA	NA	TGTGCCAGCAGTGGGCAGGATCATCAGCCCCAGCATTTT	CASSGQDHQPQHF
TRBV20-1	TRBJ2-7	NA	NA	TGCAGTGCTACACGGACTGGTTTCTACGAGCAGTACTTC	CSATRTGFYEQYF
TRBV24-1	TRBJ2-3	few	NA	TGTGCCACCAGTGATTCCACTGGCGGCGACACAGATACGCAGTATTTT	CATSDSTGGDTDTQYF
TRBV5-6	TRBJ2-7	NA	TRBD2	TGTGCCAGCAGCTTGGGTAGCGGGATTGGCTACGAGCAGTACTTC	CASSLGSGIGYEQYF
TRBV4-3	TRBJ1-1	NA	TRBD1	TGCGCCAGCAGCCAATACGGGACAGCTTACACTGAAGCTTTCTTT	CASSQYGTAYTEAFF
TRBV20-1	TRBJ2-1	NA	NA	TGCAGTGCTACCTGGATGTACAATGAGCAGTTCTTC	CSATWMYNEQFF
TRBV27	TRBJ2-5	few	TRBD2	TGTGCCAGCCAACTAGCGCCCGGAGGGACCCAGTACTTC	CASQLAPGGTQYF
TRBV6-1	TRBJ1-5	NA	TRBD1	TGTGCCAGCAGTGCCCCGCGGGACAGGGTGCCCAATCAGCCCCAGCATTTT	CASSAPRDRVPNQPQHF
TRBV19	TRBJ2-7	few	NA	TGTGCCAGCGCCCCCGGGACGGAGTCCTACGAGCAGTACTTC	CASAPGTESYEQYF
TRBV2	TRBJ2-3	NA	NA	TGTGCCAGCAGCCCGGGACCTTATCTCACAGATACGCAGTATTTT	CASSPGPYLTDTQYF
TRBV10-3	TRBJ2-3	NA	NA	TGTGCCACGGAGTCTAGCACAGATACGCAGTATTTT	CATESSTDTQYF
TRBV7-3	TRBJ1-6	NA	NA	TGTGCCAGCAGCTTAAATGAGGGTTCACCCCTCCACTTT	CASSLNEGSPLHF
TRBV6-1	TRBJ1-5	NA	TRBD1	TGTGCCAGCAGTGAAGCGGGACAGGGTGGCAATCAGCCCCAGCATTTT	CASSEAGQGGNQPQHF
TRBV6-1	TRBJ1-2	few	NA	TGTGCCAGCACTCCCGGGGGGGGCGGTCCTTCATATGGCTACACCTTC	CASTPGGGGPSYGYTF
TRBV5-4	TRBJ2-1	few	TRBD1	TGTGCCAGCAGACCCGGGACAGGGGTGGATGAGCAGTTCTTC	CASRPGTGVDEQFF
TRBV19	TRBJ2-5	few	TRBD2	TGTGCCAGTAGTATATTCGCAGCGGGGGGGCCGGATACCCAGTACTTC	CASSIFAAGGPDTQYF
TRBV20-1	TRBJ1-2	medium-sized	TRBD1	TGCAGTGCTAGAGGTCTTGCAGGGGGCGATGGCTACACCTTC	CSARGLAGGDGYTF
TRBV20-1	TRBJ1-2	NA	NA	TGCAGTGTTATAGACAGGTTCAACTATGGCTACACCTTC	CSVIDRFNYGYTF
TRBV15	TRBJ2-7	few	NA	TGTGCCACCAGCAGAGTGGTGGGGCCGGGGCAGTACTTC	CATSRVVGPGQYF
TRBV20-1	TRBJ1-5	few	NA	TGCAGGGGCGGGGTCGGGACACTTAGCAATCAGCCCCAGCATTTT	CRGGVGTLSNQPQHF
TRBV20-1	TRBJ1-3	few	NA	TGCAGTGCTGGTTCCGCTAGCGGGCTCGGAAACACCATATATTTT	CSAGSASGLGNTIYF